This entry concerns a single TCR beta chain. The antigen remains undetermined. Purity exceeded 95% in all sorted populations. Since all of the isolated RNA was reverse transcribed, expressed TCRB transcripts were what got sequenced. Data came from immunoSEQ multiplex PCR; TCRdb stores just in-frame clones and leaves some out. The sample holds around 260,000 clones; roughly a quarter are singletons and the top ten take 0.012%. The CDR3 has 12 residues. Trimming shortened V by 4 bases and J by 5 bases, and 11 bases separated the two germline ends. CDR1 is SQVTM and CDR2 is ANQGSEA in the germline V gene. The data were taken from a study of beta chain features in type 1 diabetes. Notes on the study in general: People with Type 1 diabetes carried modestly yet significantly shorter TCRB CDR3s in all four CD4+ subsets.

This clonotype was sampled from a young woman with type 1 diabetes. The sample taken for sequencing was naive CD4+ T cells from blood. The J gene is TRBJ1-2, the V gene TRBV29-1; a possible D gene is TRBD1 (6 bases). This CDR3 is CSVALQGYGYTF. For the CDR3, the DNA is TGCAGCGTTGCTCTACAGGGATATGGCTACACCTTC. The full variable domain, with the rest looked up from reference TRBV29-1 and TRBJ1-2, is SAVISQKPSRDICQRGTSLTIQCQVDSQVTMMFWYRQQPGQSLTLIATANQGSEATYESGFVIDKFPISRPNLTFSTLTVSNMSPEDSSIYLCSVALQGYGYTFGSGTRLTVV.